This T cell receptor (beta chain) originates from a study of neurological immune-mediated disorders. This clonotype has ten or more counts. In germline, CDR1 is DFQATT, CDR2 SNEGSKA (reference sequence). The CDR3 contains 15 residues. V trimming: 6 bases; J trimming: 12 bases; junction bases outside the gene matches: 15. Using its own MiXCR run on the 5' RACE reads, TCRdb lists one record per CDR3 protein. The sample holds roughly 75,000 distinct CDR3 sequences, roughly an eighth seen once. Stated time point: longitudinal time-point 1 (baseline). The chain joins TRBV20-1 to TRBJ2-1; 12 positions agree with TRBD2. Material: PBMCs. This TCR was recovered from a female donor with HTLV-1-associated myelopathy (HAM/TSP). The CDR3: CSAAPSGGAERVQFF. The CDR3 nucleotides read TGCAGTGCCGCACCTAGCGGGGGGGCCGAAAGGGTGCAGTTCTTC.